These T cell receptor beta chains were read from a single sample in a study of a mutant IDH1 vaccine in newly diagnosed glioma. Assay: immunoSEQ multiplex PCR; the TCRdb copy retains only in-frame clones and omits some. The repertoire has 45,000 or so clones, more than 75% of them found once; the top ten carry 5.7%. These receptors have no known antigen. The source was PBMCs, collected from a glioma patient whose treatment included an IDH1 peptide vaccine. The source of these receptors is a woman aged 35 to 49 with glioma. Both conserved end residues are part of each CDR3. Fields, in order: CDR3 length, J gene, V gene, CDR3 protein.

12 TRBJ2-7 TRBV28 CASRGRSVEQYF
15 TRBJ2-5 TRBV5-6 CASSLAGWGQETQYF
17 TRBJ2-2 TRBV4-1 CASSTPGKDSVTGELFF
14 TRBJ1-1 TRBV6-1 CASSGGQGNTEAFF
13 TRBJ1-1 TRBV6-1 CAVSPKGRAEAFF
16 TRBJ1-5 TRBV7-2 CASSPVPRERNQPQHF
13 TRBJ2-2 TRBV7-9 CASRGPNTGELFF
13 TRBJ1-2 TRBV6-6 CASRTRWSYGYTF
15 TRBJ1-4 TRBV5-1 CASSLVVGSNEKLFF
16 TRBJ1-3 TRBV7-8 CASSLGGVLSGNTIYF
13 TRBJ1-2 TRBV6-6 CASTTGTDYGYTF
16 TRBJ1-6 TRBV18 CASSPGGPGYNSPLHF
17 TRBJ1-4 TRBV9 CASPRDRASLNNEKLFF
15 TRBJ2-4 TRBV5-1 CASSLEASGGAVQYF
15 TRBJ1-6 TRBV7-8 CASSLGTGNNSPLHF
14 TRBJ1-1 TRBV5-1 CASSPTGTGGATFF
14 TRBJ2-7 TRBV21-1 CASPTKEPEYEQYF
16 TRBJ2-4 TRBV7-2 CASSSQRGLAKNIQYF
16 TRBJ2-7 TRBV7-9 CASSKNRGSSGYEQYF
13 TRBJ2-1 TRBV27 CASSSLPGYEQFF
15 TRBJ1-2 TRBV4-3 CASSQEYGGAGGYTF
14 TRBJ1-2 TRBV6-5 CASSYLRGFTGYTF
11 TRBJ2-7 TRBV30 CAWSPAYEQYF
15 TRBJ2-2 TRBV5-1 CASSLGGINTGELFF
15 TRBJ1-5 TRBV19 CASTSPRGWNQPQHF
13 TRBJ2-7 TRBV6-6 CASSYSKGYEQYF